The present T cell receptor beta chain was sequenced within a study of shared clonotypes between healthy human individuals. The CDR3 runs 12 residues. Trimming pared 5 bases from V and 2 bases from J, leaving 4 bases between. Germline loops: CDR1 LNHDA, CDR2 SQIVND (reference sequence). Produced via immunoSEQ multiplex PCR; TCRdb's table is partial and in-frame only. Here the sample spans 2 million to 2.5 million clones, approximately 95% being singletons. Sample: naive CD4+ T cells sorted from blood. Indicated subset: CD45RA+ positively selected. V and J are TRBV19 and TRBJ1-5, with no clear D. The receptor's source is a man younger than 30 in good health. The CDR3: CASSLGNQPQHF. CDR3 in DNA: TGTGCCAGTAGTCTGGGCAATCAGCCCCAGCATTTT.